Below are 26 T cell receptor beta chains sequenced from a single sample in a study of cytomegalovirus exposure and HLA in healthy donors. PCR employed 60 Vbeta and 13 Jbeta primers. Profiling relied on immunoSEQ multiplex PCR, and the TCRdb table lists in-frame clones only, not all of them. The data contain around 170,000 clones, approximately 84% of them singletons. The sample consisted of PBMCs. These receptors all stem from a woman aged 45-65 years in good health and CMV-seropositive.

On this clone itself: The identical CDR3 is also encoded by other nucleotide sequences in the sample. V and J are TRBV7-2 and TRBJ2-3; 8 nucleotides match TRBD1. The trim removed 3 bases at V and 0 bases at J, leaving 2 bases unmatched. The CDR3 totals 15 residues. CDR1 is SGHTA and CDR2 is FQGNSA in the germline V gene. The CDR3, as DNA: TGTGCCAGCAGCTTGGACAGGGCTAGCACAGATACGCAGTATTTT. Translation gives CASSLDRASTDTQYF.

This chain links TRBV19 with TRBJ2-1; perhaps TRBD2 as D (5 bases). CDR1 and CDR2 (germline): LNHDA, SQIVND (reference sequence). This CDR3 is built from 16 residues. V was clipped by 4 bases and J by 5 bases, with 18 bases between them. CDR3 in amino acids: CASSNRRGRTNNEQFF. The CDR3 DNA sequence: TGTGCCAGTAGTAACCGTCGGGGAAGAACGAACAATGAGCAGTTCTTC.

This chain joins TRBV27 and TRBJ2-7; 12 nucleotides agree with TRBD2. Looked up from germline, CDR1 is MNHEY and CDR2 is SMNVEV (reference sequence). The CDR3 covers 17 residues. Trimming cost V 5 bases and J 4 bases; bases outside gene matches: 12. CDR3 in DNA: TGTGCCAGCAGTCCACTATACGAAGGACTAGCGGGATACGAGCAGTACTTC. This codes for CASSPLYEGLAGYEQYF.

This rearrangement joins TRBV13 to TRBJ2-1, with D possibly being TRBD2 (5 bases). The germline V and J ends were trimmed by 5 bases and 10 bases, with 12 bases remaining between them. Germline lookup yields CDR1 PRHDT and CDR2 FYEKMQ (reference sequence). The CDR3 runs to 12 residues. In DNA, the CDR3 is TGTGCCAGCAGCCAGGATCCGGGGGAGCAGTTCTTC. Translated, it gives CASSQDPGEQFF.

CDR3 in DNA: TGCAGCGTGGCCCCTGAGGGGGCACGGGAGACCCAGTACTTC. Amino acid sequence: CSVAPEGARETQYF. The rearrangement links TRBV29-1 to TRBJ2-5, with TRBD1 matching over 7 bases. This CDR3 has 14 amino acids. Germline-derived CDR1 and CDR2 are SQVTM and ANQGSEA. V trimming: 6 bases; J trimming: 5 bases; junction bases outside the gene matches: 12.

The rearrangement joins TRBV7-9 to TRBJ2-1; TRBD2 is a possible D gene (6 bases). Germline V gives CDR1 SEHNR, CDR2 FQNEAQ (reference sequence). Trimming cost V 3 bases and J 6 bases, with 15 bases left between them. The CDR3 totals 15 residues. CDR3 coding DNA: TGTGCCAGCAGCTTGCAACCCGCCGGGGGCAATGAGCAGTTCTTC. Its translation: CASSLQPAGGNEQFF. The full variable domain, with the rest looked up from reference TRBV7-9 and TRBJ2-1, is DTGVSQNPRHKITKRGQNVTFRCDPISEHNRLYWYRQTLGQGPEFLTYFQNEAQLEKSRLLSDRFSAERPKGSFSTLEIQRTEQGDSAMYLCASSLQPAGGNEQFFGPGTRLTVL.

The genes are TRBV19 and TRBJ2-5; maybe TRBD2 (5 bases). Germline V lookup: CDR1 LNHDA, CDR2 SQIVND (reference sequence). This CDR3 comprises 12 residues. Deletions cut 3 bases from V and 5 bases from J, with 7 bases between. The CDR3 reads CASSIGGETQYF. The CDR3 DNA is TGTGCCAGTAGTATCGGCGGGGAGACCCAGTACTTC. The variable domain in full, completed from reference TRBV19 and TRBJ2-5, reads DGGITQSPKYLFRKEGQNVTLSCEQNLNHDAMYWYRQDPGQGLRLIYYSQIVNDFQKGDIAEGYSVSREKKESFPLTVTSAQKNPTAFYLCASSIGGETQYFGPGTRLLVL.

This rearrangement joins TRBV5-1 to TRBJ2-5, with a tentative D call TRBD1 (5 bases). Judging by the DNA end, TRBJ2-7 fits better; the J call may be wrong. The CDR3 runs 14 residues. Germline CDR1 SGHRS, CDR2 YFSETQ. CDR3 nucleotides: TGCGCCAGCAGCTTGGCTGGGGCCTCCTACGAGCAGTACTTC. Residues: CASSLAGASYEQYF.

The CDR3 DNA is TGTGCCAGCAGCTCAGGGGGCAGGGGCACTGAAGCTTTCTTT. As protein: CASSSGGRGTEAFF. The chain employs TRBV7-2 and TRBJ1-1; 8 bases fit TRBD1. CDR1 is SGHTA and CDR2 is FQGNSA in the germline V gene. The J segment lost 4 bases and the V segment lost 4 bases, leaving 5 bases of the junction unmatched. CDR3 length: 14 residues.

The rearrangement uses TRBV6-6 and TRBJ2-2; D remains ambiguous. Germline V CDR1 and CDR2: MNHNY, SVGAGI (reference sequence). Trimming pared 4 bases from V and 0 bases from J, leaving 12 bases between. This CDR3 is 16 amino acids long. The chain's CDR3 is CASSSAVFTNTGELFF. The CDR3 bases are TGTGCCAGCAGTTCTGCGGTATTCACGAACACCGGGGAGCTGTTTTTT.

This clone has a single count. The gene calls are TRBV9 and TRBJ2-7, with 11 bases that match TRBD1. Trimming took 3 bases from V and 4 from J; bases not matched to a gene: 9. Germline V gives CDR1 SGDLS, CDR2 YYNGEE. The CDR3 has 16 amino acids. CDR3 sequence reads: CASSADPGTGGYEQYF. In DNA, the CDR3 is TGTGCCAGCAGCGCCGATCCCGGGACAGGGGGTTACGAGCAGTACTTC.

This rearrangement joins TRBV10-2 to TRBJ1-1; D remains ambiguous. The germline V gene has CDR1 WSHSY and CDR2 SAAADI. V gave up 8 bases and J gave up 3 bases, with 10 bases separating them. The CDR3 length is 12 residues. The CDR3: CASLNRDTEAFF. The CDR3 coding sequence is TGCGCCAGCTTGAACCGGGACACTGAAGCTTTCTTT.

In its sample, this clone was seen a few times. This chain uses TRBV30 with TRBJ1-2, with a weak D call TRBD1 (5 bases). V lost 0 bases and J lost 3, with 11 bases in between. The CDR3 is made up of 14 amino acids. In germline, CDR1 is GTSNPN, CDR2 SVGIG (reference sequence). The CDR3 DNA is TGTGCCTGGAGTGTACTGGGCAGGGACTATGGCTACACCTTC. Its translation: CAWSVLGRDYGYTF. The complete variable domain, with remaining parts taken from reference TRBV30 and TRBJ1-2, reads SQTIHQWPATLVQPVGSPLSLECTVEGTSNPNLYWYRQAAGRGLQLLFYSVGIGQISSEVPQNLSASRPQDRQFILSSKKLLLSDSGFYLCAWSVLGRDYGYTFGSGTRLTVV.

The chain combines TRBV4-3 with TRBJ2-7; D may be TRBD1 (6 bases). V was pared by 1 base and J by 9 bases, with 16 bases between. The germline gives CDR1 LGHNA, CDR2 YSLEER. This CDR3 spans 14 amino acids. As DNA, the CDR3 is TGCGCCAGCAGCCAAGGGGGGCTAGTTGGTGTGCAGTACTTC. As protein: CASSQGGLVGVQYF.

This clone was counted between two and nine times. This sequence joins TRBV27 and TRBJ1-2; 9 bases match TRBD1. Germline V gene sequence: CDR1 MNHEY, CDR2 SMNVEV (reference sequence). The CDR3 runs 18 residues. J gave up 2 bases and V 5 bases, and 15 bases lay outside the gene matches. CDR3 sequence reads: CASSLRRTGTGSNYGYTF. The CDR3 nucleotides read TGTGCCAGCAGTCTACGGCGTACCGGGACAGGGTCCAACTATGGCTACACCTTC.

V and J are TRBV5-1 and TRBJ1-2, with TRBD1 matching over 8 bases. V was pared by 5 bases and J by 3 bases, with 9 bases of the junction left unmatched. The CDR3 is 15 residues long. Germline CDR1 and CDR2: SGHRS and YFSETQ. CDR3 DNA: TGCGCCAGCAGTGACTACCCGACAGGGGACTATGGCTACACCTTC. Protein sequence: CASSDYPTGDYGYTF.

The chain links TRBV5-1 to TRBJ2-3; D unclear. CDR1 and CDR2 (germline): SGHRS, YFSETQ. CDR3 size: 16 residues. V lost 0 bases and J 0 bases, leaving 11 bases between the germline ends. The CDR3 loop reads CASSLVAGSSTDTQYF. CDR3 bases: TGCGCCAGCAGCTTGGTGGCAGGCTCTAGCACAGATACGCAGTATTTT.

V is TRBV9 and J is TRBJ2-3; no definite D call. Trimming removed 0 bases from V and 2 bases from J, with 4 bases in between. Looked up from germline, CDR1 is SGDLS and CDR2 is YYNGEE. The CDR3 totals 13 residues. In nucleotides, the CDR3 is TGTGCCAGCAGCGTAGATAACACAGATACGCAGTATTTT. This gives the protein CASSVDNTDTQYF.

The V call is TRBV7-2, the J call TRBJ2-7; 7 bases map to TRBD1. The CDR3 covers 13 residues. The V gene's germline CDR1 is SGHTA and CDR2 FQGNSA. After removal of 4 bases from V and 6 bases from J, the junction contained 6 bases not matched to a gene. The CDR3 coding sequence is TGTGCCAGCAGCTGGATGGGACAGTCCGAGCAGTACTTC. Translated: CASSWMGQSEQYF.

The chain employs TRBV5-1 and TRBJ2-3, with D uncertain. The CDR3 runs to 16 residues. The germline V gene encodes CDR1 SGHRS and CDR2 YFSETQ. V was clipped by 4 bases and J by 0 bases, with 15 bases between them. CDR3 sequence (DNA): TGCGCCAGCAGCCCTCGTGTGGGCCAGAGCACAGATACGCAGTATTTT. It is translated as CASSPRVGQSTDTQYF. Together with reference TRBV5-1 and TRBJ2-3, the CDR3 gives the full variable domain: KAGVTQTPRYLIKTRGQQVTLSCSPISGHRSVSWYQQTPGQGLQFLFEYFSETQRNKGNFPGRFSGRQFSNSRSEMNVSTLELGDSALYLCASSPRVGQSTDTQYFGPGTRLTVL.

This clone has just one count. The chain carries TRBV11-3 and TRBJ2-5, with 7 bases fitting TRBD1. The CDR3 length is 15 residues. Trimming at V came to 4 bases and at J to 5 bases, leaving 10 bases not matched to a gene. The V gene's germline CDR1 is SGHNT and CDR2 YENEEA. Here the CDR3 DNA reads TGTGCCAGCAGCTCAGGACAGGCCCAGCTCGAGACCCAGTACTTC. Protein sequence: CASSSGQAQLETQYF. Using reference TRBV11-3 and TRBJ2-5 for the parts outside the CDR3, the full variable domain is EAGVVQSPRYKIIEKKQPVAFWCNPISGHNTLYWYLQNLGQGPELLIRYENEEAVDDSQLPKDRFSAERLKGVDSTLKIQPAELGDSAVYLCASSSGQAQLETQYFGPGTRLLVL.

A few counts support this clone. The chain employs TRBV27 and TRBJ2-1; 7 bases map to TRBD1. The V segment lost 8 bases and the J segment 6 bases; nucleotides outside the gene matches: 13. Per germline, CDR1 MNHEY and CDR2 SMNVEV (reference sequence). This CDR3 region has 15 residues. This chain's CDR3 is CASGADRARLNEQFF. The CDR3, as DNA: TGTGCCAGCGGGGCAGACAGGGCCCGGCTCAATGAGCAGTTCTTC.

This chain connects TRBV5-6 to TRBJ2-3, with 7 bases fitting TRBD1. The V segment lost 4 bases and the J segment 1 base; nucleotides outside the gene matches: 9. Germline V gene data show CDR1 as SGHDT and CDR2 as YYEEEE. CDR3 length: 16 amino acids. The CDR3: CASSPPGTEGTDTQYF. CDR3 sequence (DNA): TGTGCCAGCAGCCCCCCCGGGACAGAGGGCACAGATACGCAGTATTTT.

V is TRBV5-1 and J is TRBJ2-3, with 9 nucleotides matching TRBD1. The CDR3 consists of 17 residues. The V gene end was trimmed by 0 bases and the J gene end by 1 base; junction bases not matched to a gene: 6. Germline-derived CDR1 and CDR2 are SGHRS and YFSETQ. The CDR3 DNA reads as TGCGCCAGCAGCTTGGCTCCGGGACAGGGAGGCACAGATACGCAGTATTTT. Translation: CASSLAPGQGGTDTQYF.

V and J are TRBV9 and TRBJ1-4; TRBD1 is a possible D gene (5 bases). CDR3 length: 18 amino acids. Per germline, CDR1 SGDLS and CDR2 YYNGEE. The V gene lost 4 bases and the J gene lost 1 base, with 20 bases spanning the gap. In DNA, the CDR3 is TGTGCCAGCAGCCCCCAGCTGACGGGGACTGGAACTAATGAAAAACTGTTTTTT. Encoded protein: CASSPQLTGTGTNEKLFF.

The DNA for the CDR3 is TGTGCCAGCGTTTCTCGACAGACACAAGAGACCCAGTACTTC. Encoded protein: CASVSRQTQETQYF. The chain joins TRBV7-8 to TRBJ2-5, with D tentatively TRBD1 (5 bases). Trimming left V 8 bases short and J 2 bases short, with 15 bases between. The CDR3 extends over 14 amino acids. CDR1 is SGHVS and CDR2 is FQNEAQ in the germline V gene.